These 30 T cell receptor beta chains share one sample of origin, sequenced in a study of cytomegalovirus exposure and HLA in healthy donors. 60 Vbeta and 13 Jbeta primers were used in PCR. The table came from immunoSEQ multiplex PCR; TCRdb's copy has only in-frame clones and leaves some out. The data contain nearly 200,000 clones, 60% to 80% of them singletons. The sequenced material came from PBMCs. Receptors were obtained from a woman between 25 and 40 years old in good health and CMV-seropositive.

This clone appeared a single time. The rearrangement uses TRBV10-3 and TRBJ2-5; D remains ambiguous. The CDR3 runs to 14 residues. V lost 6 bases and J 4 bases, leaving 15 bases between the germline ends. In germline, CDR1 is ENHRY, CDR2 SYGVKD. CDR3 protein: CAISATSVAETQYF. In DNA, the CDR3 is TGTGCCATCAGCGCTACCTCGGTCGCAGAGACCCAGTACTTC.

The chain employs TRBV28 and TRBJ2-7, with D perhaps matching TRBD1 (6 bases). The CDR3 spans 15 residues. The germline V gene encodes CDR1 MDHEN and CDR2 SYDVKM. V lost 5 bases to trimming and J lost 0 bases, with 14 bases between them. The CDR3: CASSGGTMSSYEQYF. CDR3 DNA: TGTGCCAGCAGTGGGGGCACAATGAGCTCCTACGAGCAGTACTTC.

The CDR3 DNA reads as TGTGCCAGCAGCTCCTCTCATTCCAGCCAGGGGGCTGATCAGCCCCAGCATTTT. It codes for CASSSSHSSQGADQPQHF. The chain employs TRBV28 and TRBJ1-5; TRBD1 matches 8 bases. Germline lookup yields CDR1 MDHEN and CDR2 SYDVKM. Trimming took 6 bases from V and 5 from J; bases not matched to a gene: 18. This CDR3 contains 18 residues.

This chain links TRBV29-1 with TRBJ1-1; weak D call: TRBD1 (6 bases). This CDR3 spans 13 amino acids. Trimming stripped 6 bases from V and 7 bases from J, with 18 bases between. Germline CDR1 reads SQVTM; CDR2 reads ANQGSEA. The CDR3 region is CSVDSWGPNEAFF. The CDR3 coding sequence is TGCAGCGTGGACTCCTGGGGGCCGAATGAAGCTTTCTTT.

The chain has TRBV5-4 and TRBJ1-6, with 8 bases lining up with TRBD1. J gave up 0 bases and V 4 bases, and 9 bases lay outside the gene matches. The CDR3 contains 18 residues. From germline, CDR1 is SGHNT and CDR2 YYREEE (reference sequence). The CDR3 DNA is TGTGCCAGCAGCCTCGGGACAGGCGGAAGCTCCTATAATTCACCCCTCCACTTT. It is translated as CASSLGTGGSSYNSPLHF.

This CDR3 reads CASQPMGQGQYGYTF. CDR3 DNA sequence: TGTGCCAGCCAACCCATGGGACAGGGGCAGTATGGCTACACCTTC. The chain recombines TRBV6-1 with TRBJ1-2, with 10 bases that match TRBD1. CDR1 is MNHNS and CDR2 is SASEGT in the germline V gene. CDR3 size: 15 residues. V trimming: 8 bases; J trimming: 5 bases; junction bases outside the gene matches: 11.

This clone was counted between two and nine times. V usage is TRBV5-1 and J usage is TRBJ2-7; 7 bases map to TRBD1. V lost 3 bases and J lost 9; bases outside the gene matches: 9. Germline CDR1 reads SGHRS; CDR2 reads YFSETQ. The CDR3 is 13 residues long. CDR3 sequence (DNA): TGCGCCAGCAGCTGGGATGGGACAGCCGGGCAGTACTTC. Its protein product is CASSWDGTAGQYF.

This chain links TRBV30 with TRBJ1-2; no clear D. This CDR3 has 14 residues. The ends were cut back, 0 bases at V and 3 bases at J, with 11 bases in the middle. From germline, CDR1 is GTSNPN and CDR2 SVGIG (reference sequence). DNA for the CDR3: TGTGCCTGGAGTGTGAGAGGAGCCTACTATGGCTACACCTTC. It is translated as CAWSVRGAYYGYTF.

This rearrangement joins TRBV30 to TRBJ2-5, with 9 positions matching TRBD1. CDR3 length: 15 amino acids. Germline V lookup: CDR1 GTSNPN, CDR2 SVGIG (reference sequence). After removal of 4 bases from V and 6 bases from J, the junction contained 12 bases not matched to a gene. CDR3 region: CAWTRRDRVIQTQYF. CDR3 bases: TGTGCCTGGACCCGTCGGGACAGGGTCATACAGACCCAGTACTTC.

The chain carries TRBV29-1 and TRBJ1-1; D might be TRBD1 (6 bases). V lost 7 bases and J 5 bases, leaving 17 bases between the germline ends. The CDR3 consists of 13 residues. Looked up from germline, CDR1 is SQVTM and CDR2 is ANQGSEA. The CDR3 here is CSGTRQVGTEAFF. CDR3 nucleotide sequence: TGCAGCGGTACAAGACAGGTCGGTACTGAAGCTTTCTTT. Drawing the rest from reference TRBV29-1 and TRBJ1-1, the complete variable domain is SAVISQKPSRDICQRGTSLTIQCQVDSQVTMMFWYRQQPGQSLTLIATANQGSEATYESGFVIDKFPISRPNLTFSTLTVSNMSPEDSSIYLCSGTRQVGTEAFFGQGTRLTVV.

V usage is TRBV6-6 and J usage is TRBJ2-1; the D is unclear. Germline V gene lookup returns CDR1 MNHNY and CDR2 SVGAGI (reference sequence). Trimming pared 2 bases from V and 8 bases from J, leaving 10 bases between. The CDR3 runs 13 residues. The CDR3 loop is CASSYARGDEQFF. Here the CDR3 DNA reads TGTGCCAGCAGTTACGCCAGAGGAGATGAGCAGTTCTTC.

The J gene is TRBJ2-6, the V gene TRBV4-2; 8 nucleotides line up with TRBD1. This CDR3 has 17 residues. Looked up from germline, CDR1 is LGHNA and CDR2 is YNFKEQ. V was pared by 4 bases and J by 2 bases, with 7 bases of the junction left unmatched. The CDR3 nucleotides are TGTGCCAGCAGCCTGCTGACAGGGGACACTGGGGCCAACGTCCTGACTTTC. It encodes CASSLLTGDTGANVLTF.

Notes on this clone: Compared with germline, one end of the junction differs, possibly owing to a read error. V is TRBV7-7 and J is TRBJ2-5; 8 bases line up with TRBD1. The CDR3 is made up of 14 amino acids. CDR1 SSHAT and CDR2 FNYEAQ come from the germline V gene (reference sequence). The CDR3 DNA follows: TGTGCTAGCAGCCCCCGGACAGGGTCGGAGACCCAGTACTTC. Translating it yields CASSPRTGSETQYF.

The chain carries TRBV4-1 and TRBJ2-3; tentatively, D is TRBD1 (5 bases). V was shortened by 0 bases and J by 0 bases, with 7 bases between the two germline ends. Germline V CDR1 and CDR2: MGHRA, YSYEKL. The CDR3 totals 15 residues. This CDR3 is CASSQDDRSTDTQYF. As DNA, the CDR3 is TGCGCCAGCAGCCAAGATGACAGAAGCACAGATACGCAGTATTTT.

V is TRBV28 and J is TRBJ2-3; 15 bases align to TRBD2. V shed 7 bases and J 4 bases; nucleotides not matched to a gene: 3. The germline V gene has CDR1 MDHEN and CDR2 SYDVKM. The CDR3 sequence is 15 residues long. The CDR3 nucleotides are TGTGCCAGCACTGGACTAGCGGGAGGGTCAGATACGCAGTATTTT. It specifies CASTGLAGGSDTQYF.

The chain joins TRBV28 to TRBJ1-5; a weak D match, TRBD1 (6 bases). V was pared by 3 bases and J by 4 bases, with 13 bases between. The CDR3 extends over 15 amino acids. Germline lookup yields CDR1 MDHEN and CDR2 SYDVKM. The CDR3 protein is CASSFGRGGNQPQHF. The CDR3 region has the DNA TGTGCCAGCAGTTTTGGCAGGGGAGGGAATCAGCCCCAGCATTTT.

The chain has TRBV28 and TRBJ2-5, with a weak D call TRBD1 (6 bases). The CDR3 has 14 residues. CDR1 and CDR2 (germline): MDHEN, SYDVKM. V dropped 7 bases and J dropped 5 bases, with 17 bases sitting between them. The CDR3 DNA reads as TGTGCCAGCAAGAATCAGGGGCCCTGGGAGACCCAGTACTTC. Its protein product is CASKNQGPWETQYF.

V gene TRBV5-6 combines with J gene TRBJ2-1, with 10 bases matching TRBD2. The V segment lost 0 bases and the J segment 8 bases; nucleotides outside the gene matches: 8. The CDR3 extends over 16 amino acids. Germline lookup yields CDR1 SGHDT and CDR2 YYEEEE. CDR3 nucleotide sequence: TGTGCCAGCAGCTTGGGCCAGCGGGAGGGCGGCGATGAGCAGTTCTTC. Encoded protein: CASSLGQREGGDEQFF.

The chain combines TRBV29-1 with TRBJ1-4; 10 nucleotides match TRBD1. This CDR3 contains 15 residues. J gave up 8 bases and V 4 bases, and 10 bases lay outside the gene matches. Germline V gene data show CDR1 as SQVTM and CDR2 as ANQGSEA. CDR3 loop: CSVAITGTGDEKLFF. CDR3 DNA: TGCAGCGTTGCAATCACCGGGACAGGGGACGAAAAACTGTTTTTT.

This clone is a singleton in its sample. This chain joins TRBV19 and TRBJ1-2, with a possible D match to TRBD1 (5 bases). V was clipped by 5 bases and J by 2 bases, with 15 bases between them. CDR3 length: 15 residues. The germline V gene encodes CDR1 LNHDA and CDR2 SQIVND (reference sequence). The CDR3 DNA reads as TGTGCCAGTAGTGTCGCCGGGACTCCCAACTATGGCTACACCTTC. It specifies CASSVAGTPNYGYTF.

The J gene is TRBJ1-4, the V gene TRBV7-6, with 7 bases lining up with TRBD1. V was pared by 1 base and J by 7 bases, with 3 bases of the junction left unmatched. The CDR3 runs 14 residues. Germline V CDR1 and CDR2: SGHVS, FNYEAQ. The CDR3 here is CASSLEGGGEKLFF. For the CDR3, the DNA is TGTGCCAGCAGCTTAGAAGGGGGCGGTGAAAAACTGTTTTTT.

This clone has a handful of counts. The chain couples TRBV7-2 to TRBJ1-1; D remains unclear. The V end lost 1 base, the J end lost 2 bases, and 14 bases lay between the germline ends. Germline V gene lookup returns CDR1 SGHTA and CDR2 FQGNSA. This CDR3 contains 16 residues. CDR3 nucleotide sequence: TGTGCCAGCAGCTTAGTCAGTGGGCAGGCCAACACTGAAGCTTTCTTT. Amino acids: CASSLVSGQANTEAFF.

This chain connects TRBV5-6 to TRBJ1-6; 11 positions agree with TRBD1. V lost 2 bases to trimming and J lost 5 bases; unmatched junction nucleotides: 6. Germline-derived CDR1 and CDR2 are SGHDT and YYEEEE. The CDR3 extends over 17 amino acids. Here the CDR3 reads CASSLLDRGLHNSPLHF. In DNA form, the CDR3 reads TGTGCCAGCAGCTTACTGGACAGGGGGCTGCATAATTCACCCCTCCACTTT.

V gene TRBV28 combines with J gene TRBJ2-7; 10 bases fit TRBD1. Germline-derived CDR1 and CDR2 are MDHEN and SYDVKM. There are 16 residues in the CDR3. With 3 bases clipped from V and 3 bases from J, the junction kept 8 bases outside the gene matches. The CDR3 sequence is CASSLPRTGGGYEQYF. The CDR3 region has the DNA TGTGCCAGCAGTTTGCCCAGGACAGGGGGAGGCTACGAGCAGTACTTC.

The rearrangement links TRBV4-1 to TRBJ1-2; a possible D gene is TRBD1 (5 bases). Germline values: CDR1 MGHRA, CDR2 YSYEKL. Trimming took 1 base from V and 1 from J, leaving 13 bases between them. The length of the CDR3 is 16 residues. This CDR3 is CASSQVRQKVNYGYTF. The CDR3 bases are TGCGCCAGCAGCCAAGTGCGACAGAAGGTTAACTATGGCTACACCTTC.

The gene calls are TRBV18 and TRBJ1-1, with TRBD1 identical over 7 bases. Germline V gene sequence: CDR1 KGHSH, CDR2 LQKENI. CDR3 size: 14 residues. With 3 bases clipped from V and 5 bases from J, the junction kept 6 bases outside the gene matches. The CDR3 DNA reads TGTGCCAGCTCACCCGACAGGGTAGGGACTGAAGCTTTCTTT. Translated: CASSPDRVGTEAFF. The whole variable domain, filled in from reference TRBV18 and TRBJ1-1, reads NAGVMQNPRHLVRRRGQEARLRCSPMKGHSHVYWYRQLPEEGLKFMVYLQKENIIDESGMPKERFSAEFPKEGPSILRIQQVVRGDSAAYFCASSPDRVGTEAFFGQGTRLTVV.

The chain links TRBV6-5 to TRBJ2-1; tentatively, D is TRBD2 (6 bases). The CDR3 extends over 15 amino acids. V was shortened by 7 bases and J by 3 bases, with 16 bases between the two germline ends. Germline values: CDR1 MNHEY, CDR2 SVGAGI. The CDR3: CASNSRDSFYNEQFF. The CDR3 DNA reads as TGTGCCAGCAACAGCCGGGACTCCTTCTACAATGAGCAGTTCTTC.

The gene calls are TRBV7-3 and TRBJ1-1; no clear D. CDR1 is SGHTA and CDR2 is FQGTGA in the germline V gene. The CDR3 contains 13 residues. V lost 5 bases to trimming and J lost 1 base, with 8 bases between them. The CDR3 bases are TGTGCCAGCAGCCGTCAGTGGAACACTGAAGCTTTCTTT. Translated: CASSRQWNTEAFF.

CDR3 protein: CASTGRFPNEQFF. CDR3 coding DNA: TGTGCCAGCACCGGTCGGTTCCCCAATGAGCAGTTCTTC. This chain links TRBV6-1 with TRBJ2-1; D not resolved. V was clipped by 7 bases and J by 6 bases, with 13 bases between them. Germline V gene sequence: CDR1 MNHNS, CDR2 SASEGT. The CDR3 is 13 amino acids.

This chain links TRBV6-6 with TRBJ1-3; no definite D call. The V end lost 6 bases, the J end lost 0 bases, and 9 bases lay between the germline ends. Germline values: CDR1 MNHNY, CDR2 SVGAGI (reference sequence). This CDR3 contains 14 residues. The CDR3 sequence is CASRGTYSGNTIYF. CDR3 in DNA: TGTGCCAGCAGGGGCACTTACTCTGGAAACACCATATATTTT.